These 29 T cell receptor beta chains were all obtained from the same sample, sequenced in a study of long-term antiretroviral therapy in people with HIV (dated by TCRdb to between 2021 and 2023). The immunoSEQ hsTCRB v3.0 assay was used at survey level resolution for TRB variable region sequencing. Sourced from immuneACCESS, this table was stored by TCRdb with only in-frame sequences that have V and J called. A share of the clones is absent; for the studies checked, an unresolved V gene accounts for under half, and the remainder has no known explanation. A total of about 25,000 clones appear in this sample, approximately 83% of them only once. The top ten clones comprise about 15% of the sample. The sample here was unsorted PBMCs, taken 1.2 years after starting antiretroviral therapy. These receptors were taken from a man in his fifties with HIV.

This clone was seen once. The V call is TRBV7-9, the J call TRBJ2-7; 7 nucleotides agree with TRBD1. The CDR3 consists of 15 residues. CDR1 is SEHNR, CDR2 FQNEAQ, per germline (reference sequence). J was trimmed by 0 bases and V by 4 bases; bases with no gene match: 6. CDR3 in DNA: TGTGCCAGCAGCTCGACAGGGACCAGCTCCTACGAGCAGTACTTC. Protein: CASSSTGTSSYEQYF.

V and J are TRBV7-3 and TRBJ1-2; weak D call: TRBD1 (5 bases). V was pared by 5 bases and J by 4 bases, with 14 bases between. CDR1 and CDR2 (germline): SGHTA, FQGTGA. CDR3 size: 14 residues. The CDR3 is CASSPGTSPYGYTF. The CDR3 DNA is TGTGCCAGCAGCCCTGGGACCTCCCCCTATGGCTACACCTTC.

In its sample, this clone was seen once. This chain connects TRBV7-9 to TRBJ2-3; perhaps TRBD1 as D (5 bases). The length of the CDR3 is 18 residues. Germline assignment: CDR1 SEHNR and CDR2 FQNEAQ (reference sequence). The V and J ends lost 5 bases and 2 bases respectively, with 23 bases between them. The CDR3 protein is CASSPSDVWRGATDTQYF. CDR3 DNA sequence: TGTGCCAGCAGCCCTTCTGATGTCTGGCGTGGGGCCACAGATACGCAGTATTTT.

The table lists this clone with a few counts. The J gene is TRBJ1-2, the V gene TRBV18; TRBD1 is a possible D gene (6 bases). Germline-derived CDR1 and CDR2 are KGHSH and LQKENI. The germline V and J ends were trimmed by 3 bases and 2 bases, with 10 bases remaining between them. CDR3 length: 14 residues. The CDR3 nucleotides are TGTGCCAGCTCACCGAACAGGGAGAACTATGGCTACACCTTC. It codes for CASSPNRENYGYTF.

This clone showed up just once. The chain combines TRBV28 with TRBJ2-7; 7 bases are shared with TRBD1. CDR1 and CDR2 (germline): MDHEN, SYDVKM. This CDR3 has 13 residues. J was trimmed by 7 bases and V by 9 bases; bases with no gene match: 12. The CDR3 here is CASSTGVSREQYF. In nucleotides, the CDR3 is TGTGCCAGTTCAACAGGGGTATCGCGGGAGCAGTACTTC.

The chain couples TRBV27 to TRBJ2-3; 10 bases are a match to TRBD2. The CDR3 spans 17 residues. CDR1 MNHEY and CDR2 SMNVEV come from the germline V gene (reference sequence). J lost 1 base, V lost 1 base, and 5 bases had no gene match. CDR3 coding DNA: TGTGCCAGCAGTTTATGGGTAGCGGGGGGCCGCACAGATACGCAGTATTTT. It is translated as CASSLWVAGGRTDTQYF.

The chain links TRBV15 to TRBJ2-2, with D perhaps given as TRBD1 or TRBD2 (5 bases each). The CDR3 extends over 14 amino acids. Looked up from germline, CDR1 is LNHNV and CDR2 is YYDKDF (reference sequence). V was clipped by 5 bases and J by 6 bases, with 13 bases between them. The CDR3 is CATSRGPVAGELFF. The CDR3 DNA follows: TGTGCCACCAGCCGGGGCCCCGTGGCCGGGGAGCTGTTTTTT.

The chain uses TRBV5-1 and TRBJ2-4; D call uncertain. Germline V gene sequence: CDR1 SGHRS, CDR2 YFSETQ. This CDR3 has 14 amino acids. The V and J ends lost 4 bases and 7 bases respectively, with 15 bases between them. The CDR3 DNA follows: TGCGCCAGCAGCCACCCCGGTTCGACGAACATTCAGTACTTC. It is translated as CASSHPGSTNIQYF.

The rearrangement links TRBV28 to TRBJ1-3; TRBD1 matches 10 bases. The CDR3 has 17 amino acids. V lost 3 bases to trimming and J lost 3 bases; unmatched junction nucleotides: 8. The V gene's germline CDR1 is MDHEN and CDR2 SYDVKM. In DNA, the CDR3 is TGTGCCAGCAGTTTGTTTTTAAGGGACAGGGGTGGAAACACCATATATTTT. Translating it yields CASSLFLRDRGGNTIYF.

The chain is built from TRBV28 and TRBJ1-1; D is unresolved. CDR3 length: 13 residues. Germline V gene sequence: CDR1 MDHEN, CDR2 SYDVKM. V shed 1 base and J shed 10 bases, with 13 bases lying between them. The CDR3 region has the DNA TGTGCCAGCAGTTTATCGGCCCAGACCCGAGCTTTCTTT. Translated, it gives CASSLSAQTRAFF.

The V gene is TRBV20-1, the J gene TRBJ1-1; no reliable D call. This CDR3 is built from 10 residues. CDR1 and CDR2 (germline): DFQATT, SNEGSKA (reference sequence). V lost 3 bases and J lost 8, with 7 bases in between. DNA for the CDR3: TGCAGTGCTAGGCGTGAGGAAGCTTTCTTT. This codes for CSARREEAFF.

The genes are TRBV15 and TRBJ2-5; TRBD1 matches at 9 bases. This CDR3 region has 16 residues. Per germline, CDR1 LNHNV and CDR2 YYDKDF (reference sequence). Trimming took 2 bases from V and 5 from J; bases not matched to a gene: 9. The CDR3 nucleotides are TGTGCCACCAGCAGAACGCCGGGACAGGGAGGGGAGACCCAGTACTTC. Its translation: CATSRTPGQGGETQYF. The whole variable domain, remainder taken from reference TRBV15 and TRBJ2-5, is DAMVIQNPRYQVTQFGKPVTLSCSQTLNHNVMYWYQQKSSQAPKLLFHYYDKDFNNEADTPDNFQSRRPNTSFCFLDIRSPGLGDTAMYLCATSRTPGQGGETQYFGPGTRLLVL.

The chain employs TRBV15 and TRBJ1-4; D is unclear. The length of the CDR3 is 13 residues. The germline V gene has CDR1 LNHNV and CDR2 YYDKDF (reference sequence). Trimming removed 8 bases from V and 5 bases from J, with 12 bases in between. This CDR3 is CATRPFGNEKLFF. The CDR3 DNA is TGTGCCACCCGACCCTTCGGGAATGAAAAACTGTTTTTT. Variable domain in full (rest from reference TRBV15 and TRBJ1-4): DAMVIQNPRYQVTQFGKPVTLSCSQTLNHNVMYWYQQKSSQAPKLLFHYYDKDFNNEADTPDNFQSRRPNTSFCFLDIRSPGLGDTAMYLCATRPFGNEKLFFGSGTQLSVL.

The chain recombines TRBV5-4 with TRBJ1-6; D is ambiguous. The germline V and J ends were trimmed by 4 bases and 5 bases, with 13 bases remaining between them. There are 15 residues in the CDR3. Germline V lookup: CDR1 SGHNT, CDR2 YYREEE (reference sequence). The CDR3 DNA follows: TGTGCCAGCAGCCCCCCCGCGGGAAATAATTCACCCCTCCACTTT. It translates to CASSPPAGNNSPLHF.

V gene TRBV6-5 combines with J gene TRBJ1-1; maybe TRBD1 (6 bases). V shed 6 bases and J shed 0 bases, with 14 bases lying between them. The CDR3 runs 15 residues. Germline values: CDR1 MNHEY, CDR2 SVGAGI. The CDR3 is CASSRTWTVNTEAFF. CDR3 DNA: TGTGCCAGCAGCCGAACCTGGACAGTGAACACTGAAGCTTTCTTT.

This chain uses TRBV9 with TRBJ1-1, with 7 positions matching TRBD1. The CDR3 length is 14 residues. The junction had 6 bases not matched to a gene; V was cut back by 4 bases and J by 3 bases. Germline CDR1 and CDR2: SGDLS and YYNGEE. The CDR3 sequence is CASSPRQGDTEAFF. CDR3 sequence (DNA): TGTGCCAGCAGCCCCCGCCAGGGGGACACTGAAGCTTTCTTT.

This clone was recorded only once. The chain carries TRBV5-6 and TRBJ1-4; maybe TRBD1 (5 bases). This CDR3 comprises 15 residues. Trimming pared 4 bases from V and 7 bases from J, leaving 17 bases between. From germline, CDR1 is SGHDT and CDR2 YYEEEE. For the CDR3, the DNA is TGTGCCAGCAGCCGCCAGGGAGAGGGAGGTGAAAAACTGTTTTTT. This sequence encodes CASSRQGEGGEKLFF. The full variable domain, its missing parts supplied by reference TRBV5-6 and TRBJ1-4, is DAGVTQSPTHLIKTRGQQVTLRCSPKSGHDTVSWYQQALGQGPQFIFQYYEEEERQRGNFPDRFSGHQFPNYSSELNVNALLLGDSALYLCASSRQGEGGEKLFFGSGTQLSVL.

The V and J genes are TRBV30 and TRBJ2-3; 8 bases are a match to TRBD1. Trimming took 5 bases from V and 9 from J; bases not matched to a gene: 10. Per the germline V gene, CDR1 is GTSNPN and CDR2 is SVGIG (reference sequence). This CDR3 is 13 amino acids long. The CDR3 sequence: CAWGTTGGKTQYF. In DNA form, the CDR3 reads TGTGCCTGGGGCACCACAGGGGGTAAGACGCAGTATTTT.

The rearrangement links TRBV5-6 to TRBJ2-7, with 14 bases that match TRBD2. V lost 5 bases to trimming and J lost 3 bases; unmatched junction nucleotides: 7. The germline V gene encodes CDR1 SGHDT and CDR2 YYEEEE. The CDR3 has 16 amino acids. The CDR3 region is CASSPVGTSGGYEQYF. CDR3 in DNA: TGTGCCAGCAGTCCTGTAGGGACTAGCGGGGGCTACGAGCAGTACTTC.

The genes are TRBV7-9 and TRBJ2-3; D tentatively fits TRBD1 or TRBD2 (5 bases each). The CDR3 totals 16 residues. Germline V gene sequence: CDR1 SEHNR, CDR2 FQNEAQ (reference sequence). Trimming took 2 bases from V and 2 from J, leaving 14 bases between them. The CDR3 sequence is CASSLMSGRNTDTQYF. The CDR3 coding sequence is TGTGCCAGCAGCTTAATGTCGGGACGGAACACAGATACGCAGTATTTT.

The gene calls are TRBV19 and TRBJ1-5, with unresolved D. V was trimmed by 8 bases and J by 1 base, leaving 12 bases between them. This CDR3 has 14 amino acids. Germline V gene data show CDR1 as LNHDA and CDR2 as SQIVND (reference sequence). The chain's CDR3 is CASSRERSNQPQHF. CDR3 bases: TGTGCCAGTTCTCGCGAGCGGAGCAATCAGCCCCAGCATTTT.

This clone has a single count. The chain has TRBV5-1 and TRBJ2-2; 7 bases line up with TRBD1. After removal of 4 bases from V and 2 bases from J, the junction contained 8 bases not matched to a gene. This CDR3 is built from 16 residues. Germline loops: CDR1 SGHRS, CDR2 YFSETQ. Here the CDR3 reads CASSLRDRANTGELFF. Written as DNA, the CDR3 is TGCGCCAGCAGCCTCCGGGACAGAGCAAACACCGGGGAGCTGTTTTTT. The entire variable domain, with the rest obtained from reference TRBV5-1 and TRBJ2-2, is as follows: KAGVTQTPRYLIKTRGQQVTLSCSPISGHRSVSWYQQTPGQGLQFLFEYFSETQRNKGNFPGRFSGRQFSNSRSEMNVSTLELGDSALYLCASSLRDRANTGELFFGEGSRLTVL.

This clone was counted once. The CDR3 protein is CASSPGGIGNIQYF. The CDR3, as DNA: TGTGCCAGCAGCCCAGGAGGGATCGGAAACATTCAGTACTTC. V usage is TRBV7-9 and J usage is TRBJ2-4, with D possibly being TRBD2 (6 bases). Germline CDR1 is SEHNR and CDR2 is FQNEAQ (reference sequence). This CDR3 has 14 amino acids. V shed 5 bases and J shed 6 bases, with 14 bases lying between them. The whole variable domain, remainder taken from reference TRBV7-9 and TRBJ2-4, is DTGVSQNPRHKITKRGQNVTFRCDPISEHNRLYWYRQTLGQGPEFLTYFQNEAQLEKSRLLSDRFSAERPKGSFSTLEIQRTEQGDSAMYLCASSPGGIGNIQYFGAGTRLSVL.

Written as DNA, the CDR3 is TGTGCCAGCAGCTTAGGGACGAACACTGAAGCTTTCTTT. Its protein is CASSLGTNTEAFF. The V gene is TRBV7-9, the J gene TRBJ1-1; D gene ambiguous. The CDR3 is 13 residues long. V was pared by 1 base and J by 1 base, with 4 bases between. CDR1 SEHNR and CDR2 FQNEAQ come from the germline V gene (reference sequence).

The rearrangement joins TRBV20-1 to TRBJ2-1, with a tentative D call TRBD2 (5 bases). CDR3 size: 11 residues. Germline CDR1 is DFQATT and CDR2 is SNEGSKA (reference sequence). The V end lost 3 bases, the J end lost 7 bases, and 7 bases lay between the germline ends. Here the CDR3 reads CSASSGNEQFF. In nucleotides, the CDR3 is TGCAGTGCTAGTTCGGGGAATGAGCAGTTCTTC.

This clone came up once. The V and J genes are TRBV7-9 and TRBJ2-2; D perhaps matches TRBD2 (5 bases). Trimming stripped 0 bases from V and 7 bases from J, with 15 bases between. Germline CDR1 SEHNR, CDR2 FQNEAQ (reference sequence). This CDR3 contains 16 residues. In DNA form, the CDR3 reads TGTGCCAGCAGCTTAGCGATGACGGGATGGCACGGGGAGCTGTTTTTT. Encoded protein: CASSLAMTGWHGELFF.

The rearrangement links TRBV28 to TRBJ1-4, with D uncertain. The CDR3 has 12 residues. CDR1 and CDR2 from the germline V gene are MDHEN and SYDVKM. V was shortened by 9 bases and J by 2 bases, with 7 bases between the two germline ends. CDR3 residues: CASTTTNEKLFF. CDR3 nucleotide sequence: TGTGCCAGTACGACGACTAATGAAAAACTGTTTTTT.

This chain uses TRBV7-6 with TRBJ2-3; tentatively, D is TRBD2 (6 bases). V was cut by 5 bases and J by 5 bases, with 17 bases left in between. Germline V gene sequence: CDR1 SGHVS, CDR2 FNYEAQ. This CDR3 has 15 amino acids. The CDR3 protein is CASSPEIGGVDTQYF. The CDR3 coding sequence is TGTGCCAGCAGCCCTGAAATAGGCGGGGTAGATACGCAGTATTTT.

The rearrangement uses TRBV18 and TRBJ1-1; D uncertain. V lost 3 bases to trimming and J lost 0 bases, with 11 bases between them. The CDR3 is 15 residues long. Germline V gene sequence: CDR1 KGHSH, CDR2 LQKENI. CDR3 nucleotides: TGTGCCAGCTCACCGCTGTCCTCTTTGAACACTGAAGCTTTCTTT. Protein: CASSPLSSLNTEAFF. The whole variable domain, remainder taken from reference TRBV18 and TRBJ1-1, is NAGVMQNPRHLVRRRGQEARLRCSPMKGHSHVYWYRQLPEEGLKFMVYLQKENIIDESGMPKERFSAEFPKEGPSILRIQQVVRGDSAAYFCASSPLSSLNTEAFFGQGTRLTVV.